This T cell receptor (beta chain) was recovered during a study of T cell responses to AZD1222 COVID-19 vaccine. Germline V lookup: CDR1 SEHNR, CDR2 FQNEAQ (reference sequence). The CDR3 loop spans 14 amino acids. Between the trimmed V and J ends, which lost 2 bases and 2 bases, there was a span of 9 bases. Points from the study as a whole: Receipt of two AZD1222 doses was followed by a rise in Spike-specific TCR breadth and depth. The donor cohort was predominantly white British with a female majority, and clonal diversity may have been underestimated.

TCRdb's copy holds only in-frame clones and misses some; the assay was immunoSEQ multiplex PCR. The repertoire has 100,000 or so clones, around 90% of them found once; the top ten carry 1% to 1.5%. In regard to this clone: Its antigen remains unidentified.

This material consisted of peripheral blood, taken on day 0 of AZD1222 vaccination. The receptor was derived from an adult in good health. The chain uses TRBV7-9 and TRBJ1-1; D unclear. DNA for the CDR3: TGTGCCAGCAGCTTATCGGCTACAAACACTGAAGCTTTCTTT. Translation gives CASSLSATNTEAFF.